The clone carrying this T cell receptor (beta chain) was recorded only once. Its antigen remains unidentified. The source of the sample is a study of T cells after yellow fever vaccination. Turning to the study itself: Fractions containing few cells were prepared with SMART-Seq v4 Ultra Low Input. Study results and caveats: The CD4 and CD8 compartments had a small share of their clonotypes in common.

J lost 3 bases, V lost 11 bases, and 9 bases had no gene match. In germline, CDR1 is MNHEY, CDR2 SVGEGT. The CDR3 extends over 13 amino acids. Template switching by 5'RACE produced TCR cDNA, adding a universal primer site and UMIs. TCRdb used MiXCR to reprocess the 5' RACE reads, holding one entry per CDR3 protein. The data contain approximately 300,000 distinct CDR3 sequences, about 10% of them singletons. The TCR originated in a man between 18 and 29 years old who received the YFV17D yellow fever vaccine. This chain joins TRBV6-2 or TRBV6-3 and TRBJ2-7, with 8 bases that match TRBD1. Sequencing used CD4+ T cells sorted from PBMCs, obtained 45 days after the yellow fever booster vaccination. CDR3 nucleotides: TGTGCCTGCGGGGACAGGTCGAGCTACGAGCAGTACTTC. Protein sequence: CACGDRSSYEQYF.